Each of the 27 T cell receptor beta chains below was sequenced from the same sample in a study of T cells in Graves' hyperthyroidism and ophthalmopathy. Amplification targeted TCR beta CDR3 regions from RNA transcripts. HTBI primers were employed in a first-round RT-PCR of the TCR CDR3. MiXCR was run by TCRdb on the multiplex PCR reads, yielding one entry per CDR3 protein. The data show over 700,000 distinct CDR3 sequences, 35% seen once. The sample taken for sequencing was blood. The receptors originated from a woman aged 40 to 50 with Graves' hyperthyroidism.

This clonotype was recorded a few times. V gene TRBV6-1 combines with J gene TRBJ1-3; TRBD1 agrees at 10 bases. The V and J ends lost 5 bases and 4 bases, in that order; junction bases with no gene match: 5. The CDR3 sequence is 15 residues long. CDR1 and CDR2 (germline): MNHNS, SASEGT. In DNA form, the CDR3 reads TGTGCCAGCAGTCGGACAGGGGGTCCAGGAAACACCATATATTTT. This translates into CASSRTGGPGNTIYF.

With regard to this clonotype: One junction end does not reproduce the germline sequence, and a read error may be involved. The genes are TRBV12-3 or TRBV12-4 and TRBJ1-1, with unresolved D. This CDR3 is 13 amino acids long. CDR3 DNA: TGTGCCAACAGTTCGGTTCTGGTCACTGAAGCTTTCTTT. Protein sequence: CANSSVLVTEAFF.

The rearrangement joins TRBV5-1 to TRBJ2-5; D gene uncertain. The CDR3 sequence is 15 residues long. Germline CDR1 is SGHRS and CDR2 is YFSETQ. V gave up 4 bases and J gave up 0 bases, with 13 bases separating them. The CDR3 DNA follows: TGCGCCAGCAGCGGTTCAGGAATGGACCAAGAGACCCAGTACTTC. It encodes CASSGSGMDQETQYF.

The CDR3 loop reads CASSPQGTKETQYF. The CDR3 coding sequence is TGTGCCAGCTCACCCCAAGGGACAAAAGAGACCCAGTACTTC. This rearrangement joins TRBV7-2 to TRBJ2-5; D is possibly TRBD1 (6 bases). This CDR3 spans 14 amino acids. Trimming stripped 8 bases from V and 3 bases from J, with 16 bases between. Germline CDR1 reads SGHTA; CDR2 reads FQGNSA.

CDR3 coding DNA: TGTGCCAGCAGAGGGACAGGGGGCGCGGGGGAGCAGTACTTC. It specifies CASRGTGGAGEQYF. V usage is TRBV25-1 and J usage is TRBJ2-7; TRBD1 matches at 12 bases. Germline CDR1 is MGHDK and CDR2 is SYGVNS. The CDR3 contains 14 residues. V lost 6 bases to trimming and J lost 7 bases; unmatched junction nucleotides: 7.

The chain links TRBV28 to TRBJ2-7; the D gene could be TRBD1 or TRBD2 (5 bases each). This CDR3 has 14 residues. Per germline, CDR1 MDHEN and CDR2 SYDVKM. The V end lost 8 bases, the J end lost 0 bases, and 14 bases lay between the germline ends. The CDR3 spells CASGSGPRSYEQYF. The CDR3, as DNA: TGTGCCAGCGGATCGGGGCCCCGCTCCTACGAGCAGTACTTC. The entire variable domain, with the rest obtained from reference TRBV28 and TRBJ2-7, is as follows: DVKVTQSSRYLVKRTGEKVFLECVQDMDHENMFWYRQDPGLGLRLIYFSYDVKMKEKGDIPEGYSVSREKKERFSLILESASTNQTSMYLCASGSGPRSYEQYFGPGTRLTVT.

The table lists this clonotype with many counts. The chain carries TRBV7-9 and TRBJ2-6; TRBD1 matches 8 bases. Trimming took 5 bases from V and 4 from J; bases not matched to a gene: 7. The CDR3 has 16 amino acids. Germline V CDR1 and CDR2: SEHNR, FQNEAQ (reference sequence). CDR3 protein: CASSKGQGEGANVLTF. CDR3 DNA sequence: TGTGCCAGCAGCAAAGGACAGGGAGAAGGGGCCAACGTCCTGACTTTC.

A word on this clonotype: Just one base apart from a much larger clone, this may be a read error. This sequence joins TRBV5-4 and TRBJ1-6; TRBD1 aligns across 9 bases. V was pared by 2 bases and J by 11 bases, with 5 bases of the junction left unmatched. There are 14 residues in the CDR3. Germline loops: CDR1 SGHNT, CDR2 YYREEE (reference sequence). CDR3 residues: CASSFGTGNPPLHF. Written as DNA, the CDR3 is TGTGCCAGCAGCTTCGGGACAGGGAATCCACCCCTCCACTTT.

Of note for this clonotype: One junction end does not reproduce the germline sequence, and a read error may be involved. The chain couples TRBV5-1 to TRBJ2-7; D is unresolved. Germline assignment: CDR1 SGHRS and CDR2 YFSETQ. CDR3 length: 12 amino acids. The CDR3 sequence: CASSFGSCEQYF. The CDR3 DNA reads as TGCGCCAGCAGCTTTGGGTCCTGCGAGCAGTACTTC.

Comments on this clonotype: A read error is possible here, since a much larger clone lies one base away. V and J are TRBV6-5 and TRBJ1-1; D gene uncertain. Germline V gene sequence: CDR1 MNHEY, CDR2 SVGAGI. V was shortened by 2 bases and J by 4 bases, with 8 bases between the two germline ends. The CDR3 has 13 residues. CDR3 in amino acids: CASSYSQSTEAFF. CDR3 coding DNA: TGTGCCAGCAGTTACAGTCAGAGCACTGAAGCTTTCTTT.

This clonotype was observed a single time. A much larger clonotype is one base distant, so this may be a read error. The gene calls are TRBV9 and TRBJ1-3; 10 nucleotides line up with TRBD1. This CDR3 region has 15 residues. Germline lookup yields CDR1 SGDLS and CDR2 YYNGEE. The CDR3 DNA sequence: TGTGCCAGCACCGCGACAGGGGGCTTTGGAAACACCGTATATTTT. Protein product: CASTATGGFGNTVYF. The whole variable domain, remainder taken from reference TRBV9 and TRBJ1-3, is DSGVTQTPKHLITATGQRVTLRCSPRSGDLSVYWYQQSLDQGLQFLIQYYNGEERAKGNILERFSAQQFPDLHSELNLSSLELGDSALYFCASTATGGFGNTVYFGEGSWLTVV.

This clonotype was observed a few times. The chain employs TRBV29-1 and TRBJ2-2; D gene ambiguous. Per germline, CDR1 SQVTM and CDR2 ANQGSEA. The ends were cut back, 5 bases at V and 1 base at J, with 8 bases in the middle. The length of the CDR3 is 13 residues. CDR3 bases: TGCAGCGTTAGAGGTGTGAACACCGGGGAGCTGTTTTTT. It specifies CSVRGVNTGELFF.

Of note for this clonotype: A junction end diverges from the germline sequence, so it may reflect a read error. The rearrangement joins TRBV6-2 or TRBV6-3 to TRBJ1-5; 7 bases agree with TRBD1. CDR1 and CDR2 (germline): MNHEY, SVGEGT. The length of the CDR3 is 12 residues. The DNA of the CDR3 is TGTGCCGGCAGACAGGGTAATCAGCCCCAGCATTTT. It specifies CAGRQGNQPQHF.

In this sample, this clonotype turned up a few times. The chain combines TRBV10-3 with TRBJ1-6, with 9 positions matching TRBD1. The J segment lost 9 bases and the V segment lost 10 bases, leaving 10 bases of the junction unmatched. CDR1 and CDR2 from the germline V gene are ENHRY and SYGVKD. The CDR3 sequence is 14 residues long. The CDR3 here is CASSATGGSSPLHF. CDR3 in DNA: TGTGCCAGCAGCGCGACAGGGGGAAGTTCACCCCTCCACTTT.

V and J are TRBV12-3 or TRBV12-4 and TRBJ2-7; 7 bases are a match to TRBD1. V trimming: 7 bases; J trimming: 0 bases; junction bases outside the gene matches: 6. The CDR3 length is 14 residues. The chain's CDR3 is CASIETGSSYEQYF. The CDR3 DNA follows: TGTGCCAGCATCGAGACAGGGAGCTCCTACGAGCAGTACTTC.

J is TRBJ1-1 and V is TRBV19, with 7 bases lining up with TRBD1. From germline, CDR1 is LNHDA and CDR2 SQIVND (reference sequence). CDR3 size: 15 residues. Trimming at V came to 8 bases and at J to 5 bases, leaving 14 bases not matched to a gene. This CDR3 is CASGGQSSGVTEAFF. DNA of the CDR3: TGTGCCAGTGGGGGACAGAGCTCTGGGGTAACTGAAGCTTTCTTT.

In this sample, this clonotype turned up many times. Sequence at one end of the junction differs from germline and may be a read error. V and J are TRBV7-7 and TRBJ2-7, with D unresolved. Germline CDR1 SSHAT, CDR2 FNYEAQ (reference sequence). CDR3 length: 13 residues. The CDR3 bases are TGTGCTAGCAGCACCGGACGGGCTCACGAGCAGTACTTC. This translates into CASSTGRAHEQYF.

With respect to this clonotype: One junction end disagrees with the germline gene, perhaps due to a read error. The rearrangement links TRBV15 to TRBJ2-3; no definite D call. Looked up from germline, CDR1 is LNHNV and CDR2 is YYDKDF (reference sequence). The CDR3 is 13 amino acids. The CDR3 reads CATSRDPGDMQYF. The DNA for the CDR3 is TGTGCCACCAGCAGAGATCCTGGAGATATGCAGTATTTT.

This chain uses TRBV5-1 with TRBJ2-7, with D perhaps matching TRBD1 (7 bases). This CDR3 is 16 amino acids long. Trimming cost V 4 bases and J 9 bases, with 26 bases left between them. CDR1 SGHRS and CDR2 YFSETQ come from the germline V gene. The CDR3 DNA reads as TGCGCCAGCAGCCAAGGTCAGGGGGGAAATATGCGGGGGCAGTACTTC. Its protein is CASSQGQGGNMRGQYF.

This clonotype was counted a few times. The chain couples TRBV7-2 to TRBJ2-5, with 13 positions matching TRBD2. Germline CDR1 is SGHTA and CDR2 is FQGNSA. The CDR3 has 15 amino acids. V lost 5 bases, J lost 1 base, and 1 base stayed unmatched. Written as DNA, the CDR3 is TGTGCCAGCAGCGGACTAGCGGGAGCCCAAGAGACCCAGTACTTC. It specifies CASSGLAGAQETQYF.

The chain uses TRBV7-2 and TRBJ2-5, with unresolved D. The CDR3 extends over 14 amino acids. V was shortened by 3 bases and J by 2 bases, with 10 bases between the two germline ends. The germline gives CDR1 SGHTA, CDR2 FQGNSA. The CDR3: CASSFKVGQETQYF. DNA for the CDR3: TGTGCCAGCAGCTTTAAGGTCGGTCAAGAGACCCAGTACTTC. The full variable domain, its missing parts supplied by reference TRBV7-2 and TRBJ2-5, is GAGVSQSPSNKVTEKGKDVELRCDPISGHTALYWYRQSLGQGLEFLIYFQGNSAPDKSGLPSDRFSAERTGGSVSTLTIQRTQQEDSAVYLCASSFKVGQETQYFGPGTRLLVL.

This clonotype appeared many times. The chain couples TRBV7-9 to TRBJ1-1, with 7 bases matching TRBD1. There are 15 residues in the CDR3. Germline CDR1 SEHNR, CDR2 FQNEAQ (reference sequence). V lost 3 bases, J lost 2 bases, and 6 bases stayed unmatched. CDR3 DNA sequence: TGTGCCAGCAGCTTCCAGACAGGGAGAAACACTGAAGCTTTCTTT. It codes for CASSFQTGRNTEAFF.

The chain recombines TRBV29-1 with TRBJ1-1; 8 bases agree with TRBD1. V gave up 6 bases and J gave up 3 bases; unmatched junction bases: 6. This CDR3 has 13 residues. CDR1 and CDR2 from the germline V gene are SQVTM and ANQGSEA. The CDR3 protein is CSVRTGWDTEAFF. The CDR3 nucleotides are TGCAGCGTGCGGACAGGGTGGGACACTGAAGCTTTCTTT.

In its sample, this clonotype was seen many times. The rearrangement links TRBV5-1 to TRBJ2-2; D is ambiguous. CDR1 and CDR2 from the germline V gene are SGHRS and YFSETQ. Trimming stripped 4 bases from V and 3 bases from J, with 4 bases between. The CDR3 totals 12 residues. The CDR3, as DNA: TGCGCCAGCAGCCAGGACACCGGGGAGCTGTTTTTT. Protein product: CASSQDTGELFF.

This clonotype was detected once. A read error is likely, as this CDR3 ends without the conserved phenylalanine or tryptophan. Because the CDR3's place on the DNA is in doubt, the DNA is left out and the CDR3 is given as listed by TCRdb. The chain couples TRBV7-2 to TRBJ1-6; no DNA check was done on the table's D call, TRBD1. The CDR3 region is 10 residues in length, termini included. Germline V gene data show CDR1 as SGHTA and CDR2 as FQGNSA. The CDR3 region is CASSRGPPNY.

The chain has TRBV5-7 and TRBJ1-3; 8 nucleotides line up with TRBD1. TRBV5-7 is recorded as an ORF, its role being uncertain. J lost 0 bases, V lost 2 bases, and 4 bases had no gene match. This CDR3 comprises 16 residues. The CDR3: CASSFLDRDSGNTIYF. CDR3 sequence (DNA): TGTGCCAGCAGCTTTTTGGACAGGGACTCTGGAAACACCATATATTTT.

This clonotype came up many times. This rearrangement joins TRBV14 to TRBJ1-1, with a tentative D call TRBD1 (5 bases). The V and J ends lost 4 bases and 7 bases respectively, with 10 bases between them. The CDR3 consists of 12 residues. Looked up from germline, CDR1 is SGHDN and CDR2 is FVKESK. The CDR3 reads CASSPHQGEAFF. The CDR3, as DNA: TGTGCCAGCAGCCCGCATCAGGGTGAAGCTTTCTTT.